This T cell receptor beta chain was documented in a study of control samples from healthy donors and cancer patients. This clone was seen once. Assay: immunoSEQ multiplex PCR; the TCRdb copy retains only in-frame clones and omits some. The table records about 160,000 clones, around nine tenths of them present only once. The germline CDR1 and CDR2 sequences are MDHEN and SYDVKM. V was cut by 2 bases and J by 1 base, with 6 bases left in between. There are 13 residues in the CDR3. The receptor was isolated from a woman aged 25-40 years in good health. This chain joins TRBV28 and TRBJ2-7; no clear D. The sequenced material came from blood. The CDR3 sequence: CASSLHGSYEQYF. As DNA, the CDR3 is TGTGCCAGCAGTTTACACGGGTCCTACGAGCAGTACTTC. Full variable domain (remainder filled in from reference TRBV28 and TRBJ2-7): DVKVTQSSRYLVKRTGEKVFLECVQDMDHENMFWYRQDPGLGLRLIYFSYDVKMKEKGDIPEGYSVSREKKERFSLILESASTNQTSMYLCASSLHGSYEQYFGPGTRLTVT.